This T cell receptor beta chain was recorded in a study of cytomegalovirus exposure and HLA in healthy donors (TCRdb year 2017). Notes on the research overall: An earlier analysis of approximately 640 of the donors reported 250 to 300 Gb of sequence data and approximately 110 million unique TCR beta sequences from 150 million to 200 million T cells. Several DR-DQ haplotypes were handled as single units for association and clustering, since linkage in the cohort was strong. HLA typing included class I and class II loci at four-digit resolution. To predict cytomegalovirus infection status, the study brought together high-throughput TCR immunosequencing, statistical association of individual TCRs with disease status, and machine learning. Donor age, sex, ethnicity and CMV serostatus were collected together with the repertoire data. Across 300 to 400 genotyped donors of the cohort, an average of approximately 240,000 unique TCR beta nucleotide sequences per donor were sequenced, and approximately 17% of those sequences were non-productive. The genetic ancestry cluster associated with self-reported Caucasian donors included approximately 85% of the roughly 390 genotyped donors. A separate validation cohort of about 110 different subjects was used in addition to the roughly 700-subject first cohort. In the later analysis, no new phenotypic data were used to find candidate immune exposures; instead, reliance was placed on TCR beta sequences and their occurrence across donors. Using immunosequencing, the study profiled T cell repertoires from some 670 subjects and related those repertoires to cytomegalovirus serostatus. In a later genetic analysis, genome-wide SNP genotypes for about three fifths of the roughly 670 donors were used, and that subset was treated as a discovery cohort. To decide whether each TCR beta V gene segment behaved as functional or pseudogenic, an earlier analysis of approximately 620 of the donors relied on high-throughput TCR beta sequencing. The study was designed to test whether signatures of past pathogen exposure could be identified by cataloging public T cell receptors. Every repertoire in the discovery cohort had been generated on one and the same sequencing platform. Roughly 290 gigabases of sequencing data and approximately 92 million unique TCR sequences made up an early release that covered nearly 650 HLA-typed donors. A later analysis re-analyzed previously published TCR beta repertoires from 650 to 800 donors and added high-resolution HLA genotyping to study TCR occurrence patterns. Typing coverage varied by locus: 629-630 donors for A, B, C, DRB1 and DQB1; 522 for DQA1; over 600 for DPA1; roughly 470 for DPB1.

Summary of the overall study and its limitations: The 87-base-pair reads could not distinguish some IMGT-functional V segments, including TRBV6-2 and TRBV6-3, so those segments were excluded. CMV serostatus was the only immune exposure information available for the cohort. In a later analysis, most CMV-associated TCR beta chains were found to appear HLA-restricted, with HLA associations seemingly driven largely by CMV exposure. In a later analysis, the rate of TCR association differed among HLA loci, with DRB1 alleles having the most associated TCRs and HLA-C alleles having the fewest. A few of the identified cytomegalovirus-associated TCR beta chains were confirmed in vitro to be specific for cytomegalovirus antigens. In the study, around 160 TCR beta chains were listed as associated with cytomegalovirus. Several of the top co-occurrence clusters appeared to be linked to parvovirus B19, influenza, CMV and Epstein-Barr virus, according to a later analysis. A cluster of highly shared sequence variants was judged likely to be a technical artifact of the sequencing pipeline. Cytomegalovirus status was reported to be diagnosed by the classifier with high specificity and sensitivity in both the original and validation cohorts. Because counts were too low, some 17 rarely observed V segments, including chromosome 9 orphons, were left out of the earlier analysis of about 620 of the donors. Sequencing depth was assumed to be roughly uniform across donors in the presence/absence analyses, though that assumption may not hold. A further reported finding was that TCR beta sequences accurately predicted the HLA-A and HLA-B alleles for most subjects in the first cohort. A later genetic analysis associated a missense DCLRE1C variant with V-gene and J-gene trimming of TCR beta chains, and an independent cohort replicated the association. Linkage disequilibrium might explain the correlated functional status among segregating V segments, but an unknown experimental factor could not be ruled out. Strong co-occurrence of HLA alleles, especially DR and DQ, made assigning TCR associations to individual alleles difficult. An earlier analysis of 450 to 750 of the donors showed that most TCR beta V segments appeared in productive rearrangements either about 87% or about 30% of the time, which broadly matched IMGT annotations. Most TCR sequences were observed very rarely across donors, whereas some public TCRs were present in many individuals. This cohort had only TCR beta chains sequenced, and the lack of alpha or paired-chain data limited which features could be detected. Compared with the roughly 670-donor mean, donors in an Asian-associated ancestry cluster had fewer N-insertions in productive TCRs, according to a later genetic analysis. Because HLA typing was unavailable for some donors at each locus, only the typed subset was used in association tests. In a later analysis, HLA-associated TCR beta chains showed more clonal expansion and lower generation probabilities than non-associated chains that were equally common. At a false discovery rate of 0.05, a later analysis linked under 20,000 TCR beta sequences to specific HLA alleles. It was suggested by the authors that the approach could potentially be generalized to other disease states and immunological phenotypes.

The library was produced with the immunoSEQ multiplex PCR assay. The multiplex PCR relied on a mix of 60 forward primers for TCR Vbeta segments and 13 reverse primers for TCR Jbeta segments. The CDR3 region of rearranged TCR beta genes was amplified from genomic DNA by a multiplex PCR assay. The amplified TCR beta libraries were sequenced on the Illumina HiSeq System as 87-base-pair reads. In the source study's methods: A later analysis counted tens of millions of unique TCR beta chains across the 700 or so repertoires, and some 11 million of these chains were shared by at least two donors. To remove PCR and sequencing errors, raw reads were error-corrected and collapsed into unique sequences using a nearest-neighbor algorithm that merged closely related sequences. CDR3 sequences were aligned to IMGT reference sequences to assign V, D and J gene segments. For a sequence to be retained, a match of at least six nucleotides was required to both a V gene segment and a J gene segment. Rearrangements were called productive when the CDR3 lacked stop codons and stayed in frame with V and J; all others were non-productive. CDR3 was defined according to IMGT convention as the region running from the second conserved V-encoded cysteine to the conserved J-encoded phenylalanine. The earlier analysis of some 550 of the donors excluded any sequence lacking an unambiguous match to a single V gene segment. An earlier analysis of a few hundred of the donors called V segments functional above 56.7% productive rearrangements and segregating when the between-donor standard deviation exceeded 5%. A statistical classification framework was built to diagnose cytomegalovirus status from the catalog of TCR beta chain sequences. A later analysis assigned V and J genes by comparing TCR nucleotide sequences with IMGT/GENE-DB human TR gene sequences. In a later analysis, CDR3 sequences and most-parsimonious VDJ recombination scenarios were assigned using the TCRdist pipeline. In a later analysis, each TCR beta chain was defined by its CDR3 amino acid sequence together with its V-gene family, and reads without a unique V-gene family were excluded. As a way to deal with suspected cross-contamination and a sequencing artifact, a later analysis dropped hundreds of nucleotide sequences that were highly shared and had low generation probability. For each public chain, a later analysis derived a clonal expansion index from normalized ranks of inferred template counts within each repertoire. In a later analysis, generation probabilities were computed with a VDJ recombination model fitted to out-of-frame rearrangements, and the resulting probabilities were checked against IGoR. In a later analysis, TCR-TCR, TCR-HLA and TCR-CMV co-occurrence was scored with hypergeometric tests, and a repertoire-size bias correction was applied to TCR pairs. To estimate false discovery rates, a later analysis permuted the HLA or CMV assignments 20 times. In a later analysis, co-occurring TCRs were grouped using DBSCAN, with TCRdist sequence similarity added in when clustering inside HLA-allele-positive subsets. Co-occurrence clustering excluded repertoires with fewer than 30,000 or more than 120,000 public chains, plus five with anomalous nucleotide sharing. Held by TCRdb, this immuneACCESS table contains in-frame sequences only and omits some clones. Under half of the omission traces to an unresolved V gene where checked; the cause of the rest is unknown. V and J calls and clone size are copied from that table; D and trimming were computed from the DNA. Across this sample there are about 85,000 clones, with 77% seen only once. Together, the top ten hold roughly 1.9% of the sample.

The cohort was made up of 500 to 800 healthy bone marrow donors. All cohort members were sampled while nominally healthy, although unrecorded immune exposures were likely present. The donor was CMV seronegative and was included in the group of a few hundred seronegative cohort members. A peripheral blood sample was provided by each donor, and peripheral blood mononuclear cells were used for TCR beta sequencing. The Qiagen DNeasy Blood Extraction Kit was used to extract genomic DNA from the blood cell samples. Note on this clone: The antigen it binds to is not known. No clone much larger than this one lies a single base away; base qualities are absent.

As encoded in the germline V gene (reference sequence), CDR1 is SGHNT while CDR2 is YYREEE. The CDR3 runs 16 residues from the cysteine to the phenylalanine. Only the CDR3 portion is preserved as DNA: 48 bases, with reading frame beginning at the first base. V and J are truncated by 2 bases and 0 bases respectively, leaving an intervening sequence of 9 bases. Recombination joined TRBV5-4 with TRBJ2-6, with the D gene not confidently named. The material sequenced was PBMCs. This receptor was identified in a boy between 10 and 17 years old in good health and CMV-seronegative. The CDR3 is CASSLVRGSGANVLTF. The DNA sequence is TGTGCCAGCAGCTTAGTCAGAGGCTCTGGGGCCAACGTCCTGACTTTC.